The 10 T cell receptor beta chains in this list originate from one sample, sequenced in a study of T-cell reconstitution after alpha-beta-depleted transplantation in children. Unique molecular identifiers were incorporated during preparation of the TCRbeta library. TCRdb ran MiXCR on the PCR reads and lists one entry per CDR3 protein. The table has 85,000 to 120,000 distinct CDR3 sequences, approximately 6% seen once. Sequencing used PBMCs, mostly from graft donor cells, obtained 60 days after TCRalphabeta/CD19-depleted stem cell transplant. Receptor source: a female patient aged 2 to 10 who had a stem cell transplant for Fanconi anemia, so the T cells may come from the graft donor.

This chain connects TRBV2 to TRBJ2-3; D unclear. V lost 0 bases to trimming and J lost 3 bases, with 7 bases between them. CDR1 SNHLY and CDR2 FYNNEI come from the germline V gene. The CDR3 loop spans 14 amino acids. The CDR3 is CASSEASSTDTQYF. The DNA for the CDR3 is TGTGCCAGCAGTGAAGCGTCCTCAACAGATACGCAGTATTTT.

This clonotype was counted many times. V is TRBV15 and J is TRBJ2-7; unclear D gene. Trimming stripped 0 bases from V and 2 bases from J, with 8 bases between. The germline gives CDR1 LNHNV, CDR2 YYDKDF (reference sequence). There are 14 residues in the CDR3. CDR3 loop: CATSRDLDAYEQYF. CDR3 bases: TGTGCCACCAGCAGAGATCTGGATGCCTACGAGCAGTACTTC.

This clonotype was picked up many times. The J gene is TRBJ2-2, the V gene TRBV20-1; D might be TRBD1 (6 bases). Germline CDR1 DFQATT, CDR2 SNEGSKA (reference sequence). The CDR3 spans 12 residues. The CDR3 nucleotides are TGCAGCCAACAGGGTTACACCGGGGAGCTGTTTTTT. Amino acids: CSQQGYTGELFF.

This clonotype was counted a few times. The chain couples TRBV9 to TRBJ2-7; TRBD1 matches at 8 bases. The CDR3 length is 14 residues. Germline assignment: CDR1 SGDLS and CDR2 YYNGEE. With 3 bases clipped from V and 5 bases from J, the junction kept 7 bases outside the gene matches. This CDR3 is CASSDATGANEQYF. The CDR3 DNA follows: TGTGCCAGCAGCGACGCGACAGGGGCTAACGAGCAGTACTTC.

This clonotype was counted only a few times. The chain recombines TRBV9 with TRBJ2-2, with TRBD1 as a possible D gene (6 bases). This CDR3 has 17 amino acids. In germline, CDR1 is SGDLS, CDR2 YYNGEE. V was clipped by 0 bases and J by 2 bases, with 14 bases between them. CDR3 residues: CASSVETGTRNTGELFF. CDR3 bases: TGTGCCAGCAGCGTAGAGACCGGGACAAGAAACACCGGGGAGCTGTTTTTT.

The table lists this clonotype with a few counts. This chain connects TRBV2 to TRBJ2-7; 11 bases fit TRBD1. This CDR3 comprises 13 residues. Unmatched junction bases numbered 3, after V lost 5 bases and J lost 6 bases. The V gene's germline CDR1 is SNHLY and CDR2 FYNNEI. In DNA, the CDR3 is TGTGCCAGCAGTAGGACAGGGGGCGGCGAGCAGTACTTC. Encoded protein: CASSRTGGGEQYF.

V usage is TRBV5-1 and J usage is TRBJ2-5; D possibly corresponds to TRBD2 (5 bases). Trimming stripped 1 base from V and 3 bases from J, with 13 bases between. The CDR3 contains 15 residues. Per germline, CDR1 SGHRS and CDR2 YFSETQ. The CDR3 DNA is TGCGCCAGCAGCTTGAACGGGATAGAGGAAGAGACCCAGTACTTC. Translation gives CASSLNGIEEETQYF.

This chain connects TRBV5-1 to TRBJ1-1; D is undetermined. Germline assignment: CDR1 SGHRS and CDR2 YFSETQ. CDR3 length equals 15 residues. Trimming removed 0 bases from V and 0 bases from J, with 9 bases in between. The CDR3 region is CASSLVSTLNTEAFF. As DNA, the CDR3 is TGCGCCAGCAGCTTGGTTTCAACACTGAACACTGAAGCTTTCTTT.

This clonotype was detected many times. V usage is TRBV6-5 and J usage is TRBJ1-4; D possibly corresponds to TRBD1 (6 bases). Looked up from germline, CDR1 is MNHEY and CDR2 is SVGAGI. Trimming cost V 0 bases and J 8 bases, with 10 bases left between them. CDR3 size: 14 residues. The CDR3 sequence: CASSYSRQVEKLFF. In nucleotides, the CDR3 is TGTGCCAGCAGTTACTCGCGACAGGTAGAAAAACTGTTTTTT.

This clonotype was counted at least ten times. This chain connects TRBV15 to TRBJ2-1, with 7 bases lining up with TRBD2. The CDR3 totals 15 residues. Germline lookup yields CDR1 LNHNV and CDR2 YYDKDF (reference sequence). J was trimmed by 5 bases and V by 5 bases; bases with no gene match: 9. The CDR3 DNA reads TGTGCCACCAGCCACTCATGGCTAGCGGACAATGAGCAGTTCTTC. Its protein is CATSHSWLADNEQFF.